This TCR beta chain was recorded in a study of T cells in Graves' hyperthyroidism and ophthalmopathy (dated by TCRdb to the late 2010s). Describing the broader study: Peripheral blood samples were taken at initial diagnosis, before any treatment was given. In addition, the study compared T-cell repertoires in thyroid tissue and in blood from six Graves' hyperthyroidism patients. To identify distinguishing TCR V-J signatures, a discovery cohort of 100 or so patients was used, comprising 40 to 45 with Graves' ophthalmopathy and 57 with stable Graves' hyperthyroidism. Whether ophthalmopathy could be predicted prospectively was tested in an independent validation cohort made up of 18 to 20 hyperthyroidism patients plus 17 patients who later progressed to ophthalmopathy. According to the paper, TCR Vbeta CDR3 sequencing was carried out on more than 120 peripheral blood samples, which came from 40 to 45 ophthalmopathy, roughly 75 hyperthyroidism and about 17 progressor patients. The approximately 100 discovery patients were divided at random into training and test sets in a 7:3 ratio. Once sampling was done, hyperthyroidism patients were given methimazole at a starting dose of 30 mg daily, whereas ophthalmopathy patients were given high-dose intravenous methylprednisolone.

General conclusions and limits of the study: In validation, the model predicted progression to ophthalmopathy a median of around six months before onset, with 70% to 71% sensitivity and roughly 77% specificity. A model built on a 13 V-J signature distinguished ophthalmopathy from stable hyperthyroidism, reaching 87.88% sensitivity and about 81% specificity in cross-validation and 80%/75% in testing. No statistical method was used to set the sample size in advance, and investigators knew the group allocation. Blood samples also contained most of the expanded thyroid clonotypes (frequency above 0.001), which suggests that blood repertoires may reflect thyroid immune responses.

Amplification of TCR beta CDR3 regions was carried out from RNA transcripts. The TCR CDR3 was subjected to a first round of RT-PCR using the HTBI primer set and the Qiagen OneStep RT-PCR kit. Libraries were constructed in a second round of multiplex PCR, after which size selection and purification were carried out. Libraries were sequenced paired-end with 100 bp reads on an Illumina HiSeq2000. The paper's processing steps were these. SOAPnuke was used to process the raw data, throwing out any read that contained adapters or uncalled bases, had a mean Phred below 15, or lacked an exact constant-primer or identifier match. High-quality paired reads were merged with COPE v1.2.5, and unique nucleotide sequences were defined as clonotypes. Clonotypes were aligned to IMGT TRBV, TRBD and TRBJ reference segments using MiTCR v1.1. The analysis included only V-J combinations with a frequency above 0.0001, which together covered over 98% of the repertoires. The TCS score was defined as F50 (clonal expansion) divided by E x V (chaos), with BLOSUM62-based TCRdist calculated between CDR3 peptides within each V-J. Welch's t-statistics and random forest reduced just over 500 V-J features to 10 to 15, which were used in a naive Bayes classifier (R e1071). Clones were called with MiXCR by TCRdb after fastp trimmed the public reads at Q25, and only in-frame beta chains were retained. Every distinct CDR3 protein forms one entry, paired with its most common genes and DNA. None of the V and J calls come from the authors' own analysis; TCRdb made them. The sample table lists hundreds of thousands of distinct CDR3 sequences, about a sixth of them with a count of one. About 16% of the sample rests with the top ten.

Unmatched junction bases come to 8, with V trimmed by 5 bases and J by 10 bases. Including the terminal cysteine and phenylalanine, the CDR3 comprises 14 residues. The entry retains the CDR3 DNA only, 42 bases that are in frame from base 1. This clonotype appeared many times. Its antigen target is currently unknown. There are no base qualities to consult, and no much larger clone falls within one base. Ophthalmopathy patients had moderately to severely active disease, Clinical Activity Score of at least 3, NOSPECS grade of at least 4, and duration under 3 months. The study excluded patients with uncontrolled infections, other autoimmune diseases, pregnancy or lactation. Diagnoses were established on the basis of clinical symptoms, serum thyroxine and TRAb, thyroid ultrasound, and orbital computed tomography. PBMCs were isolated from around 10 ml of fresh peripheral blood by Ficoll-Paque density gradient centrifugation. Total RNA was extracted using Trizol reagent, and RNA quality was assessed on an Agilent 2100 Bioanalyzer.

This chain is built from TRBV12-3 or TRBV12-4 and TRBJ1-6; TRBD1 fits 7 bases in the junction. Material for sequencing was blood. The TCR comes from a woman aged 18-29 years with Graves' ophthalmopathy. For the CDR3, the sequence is CASSNTGDGSPLHF. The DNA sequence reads TGTGCCAGCAGTAACACAGGGGACGGATCACCCCTCCACTTT.